A selection of T cell receptor beta chains follows, all from one sample in a study of blood T cell repertoires in COVID-19. Repertoires were generated with immunoSEQ multiplex PCR, while TCRdb's copy carries only in-frame clones and drops some. This sample carries some 270,000 clones, over 80% of them seen once, and the ten largest clones take over 2.5%. The material sequenced was PBMCs or T cells enriched from blood (not recorded which). All receptors derive from a middle-aged woman who had been exposed to COVID-19. The CDR3 runs from the conserved cysteine through the conserved F or W.

J gene: TRBJ1-1
V gene: TRBV10-3
CDR3 protein: CAISESGSEAFF

J gene: TRBJ2-3
V gene: TRBV7-9
CDR3 protein: CASSIGMGGYSTDTQYF

J gene: TRBJ2-1
V gene: TRBV10-1
CDR3 protein: CATLLNRGAREQFF

J gene: TRBJ2-2
V gene: TRBV7-3
CDR3 protein: CASSLGFGGGLTGELFF

J gene: TRBJ1-4
V gene: TRBV23-1
CDR3 protein: CASSQSGETNEKLFF

J gene: TRBJ1-4
V gene: TRBV5-1
CDR3 protein: CASSPEPGVLFF

J gene: TRBJ1-1
V gene: TRBV29-1
CDR3 protein: CSVDGSSDRSEAFF

J gene: TRBJ1-2
V gene: TRBV2
CDR3 protein: CASPAGQLAPNYGYTF

J gene: TRBJ2-7
V gene: TRBV19
CDR3 protein: CASSAGGAYEQYF

J gene: TRBJ1-2
V gene: TRBV19
CDR3 protein: CASTADRSGYTF

J gene: TRBJ1-1
V gene: TRBV18
CDR3 protein: CASSPVQGGNTEAFF

J gene: TRBJ1-5
V gene: TRBV6-6
CDR3 protein: CASSVRIGIDQPQHF

J gene: TRBJ1-1
V gene: TRBV5-1
CDR3 protein: CASSLRGPDTEAFF

J gene: TRBJ2-7
V gene: TRBV28
CDR3 protein: CASSSPGLAGTYEQYF

J gene: TRBJ2-3
V gene: TRBV9
CDR3 protein: CASSVQGLAGGDTDTQYF

J gene: TRBJ2-2
V gene: TRBV7-9
CDR3 protein: CASSLVGSPTTGELFF

J gene: TRBJ1-5
V gene: TRBV7-8
CDR3 protein: CASSFDRDRNQPQHF

J gene: TRBJ1-4
V gene: TRBV12-3/TRBV12-4
CDR3 protein: CASSRDEDEKLFF

J gene: TRBJ1-2
V gene: TRBV27
CDR3 protein: CASSPLTGSHYGYTF

J gene: TRBJ1-5
V gene: TRBV19
CDR3 protein: CASSPPGQISNQPQHF

J gene: TRBJ1-2
V gene: TRBV28
CDR3 protein: CASSSEGQGEYGYTF

J gene: TRBJ1-2
V gene: TRBV5-8
CDR3 protein: CASRTPGQANYGYTF

J gene: TRBJ2-1
V gene: TRBV9
CDR3 protein: CASSVAGGPVNEQFF

J gene: TRBJ1-5
V gene: TRBV2
CDR3 protein: CASSEAGNRGSNQPQHF

J gene: TRBJ2-6
V gene: TRBV25-1
CDR3 protein: CASSGNRGLANVLTF

J gene: TRBJ2-1
V gene: TRBV5-4
CDR3 protein: CASSLGGTGSNEQFF

J gene: TRBJ2-5
V gene: TRBV6-6
CDR3 protein: CASSHYGLSGGQETQYF

J gene: TRBJ1-1
V gene: TRBV2
CDR3 protein: CASRGQGAGTEAFF

J gene: TRBJ1-3
V gene: TRBV6-5
CDR3 protein: CASSYSQGDSGNTIYF

J gene: TRBJ1-2
V gene: TRBV3-1/TRBV3-2
CDR3 protein: CASSQDWAGAGGYTF

J gene: TRBJ1-5
V gene: TRBV5-8
CDR3 protein: CASSDQPQHF

J gene: TRBJ1-1
V gene: TRBV24-1
CDR3 protein: CATSDGLGRDTEAFF

J gene: TRBJ1-1
V gene: TRBV6-5
CDR3 protein: CASSWRSVTEAFF

J gene: TRBJ1-5
V gene: TRBV3-1/TRBV3-2
CDR3 protein: CASSHAGTGQHF

J gene: TRBJ1-3
V gene: TRBV13
CDR3 protein: CASSFSSGNTIYF

J gene: TRBJ2-1
V gene: TRBV7-2
CDR3 protein: CASSQGLARNEQFF

J gene: TRBJ1-1
V gene: TRBV5-5
CDR3 protein: CASSSAGGLRGPEAFF

J gene: TRBJ2-3
V gene: TRBV7-3
CDR3 protein: CASSTKFSGGAFTDTQYF

J gene: TRBJ1-1
V gene: TRBV7-9
CDR3 protein: CASSKDRNEAFF

J gene: TRBJ2-1
V gene: TRBV7-6
CDR3 protein: CASGTGGYREQFF

J gene: TRBJ1-5
V gene: TRBV24-1
CDR3 protein: CATSDTGLYNQPQHF

J gene: TRBJ1-2
V gene: TRBV4-3
CDR3 protein: CASSQGTMARAIRFGYTF

J gene: TRBJ1-2
V gene: TRBV29-1
CDR3 protein: CSVHQRGQINYGYTF

J gene: TRBJ1-3
V gene: TRBV28
CDR3 protein: CASKVGGSGNTIYF

J gene: TRBJ1-4
V gene: TRBV30
CDR3 protein: CAWGRGPPGEKLFF

J gene: TRBJ2-1
V gene: TRBV30
CDR3 protein: CAWSLGDRRVYNEQFF

J gene: TRBJ2-3
V gene: TRBV7-7
CDR3 protein: CASSSDRGRPQYF

J gene: TRBJ2-2
V gene: TRBV6-5
CDR3 protein: CASKTGTTNTGELFF

J gene: TRBJ2-5
V gene: TRBV11-2
CDR3 protein: CASSLPPRDREETQYF